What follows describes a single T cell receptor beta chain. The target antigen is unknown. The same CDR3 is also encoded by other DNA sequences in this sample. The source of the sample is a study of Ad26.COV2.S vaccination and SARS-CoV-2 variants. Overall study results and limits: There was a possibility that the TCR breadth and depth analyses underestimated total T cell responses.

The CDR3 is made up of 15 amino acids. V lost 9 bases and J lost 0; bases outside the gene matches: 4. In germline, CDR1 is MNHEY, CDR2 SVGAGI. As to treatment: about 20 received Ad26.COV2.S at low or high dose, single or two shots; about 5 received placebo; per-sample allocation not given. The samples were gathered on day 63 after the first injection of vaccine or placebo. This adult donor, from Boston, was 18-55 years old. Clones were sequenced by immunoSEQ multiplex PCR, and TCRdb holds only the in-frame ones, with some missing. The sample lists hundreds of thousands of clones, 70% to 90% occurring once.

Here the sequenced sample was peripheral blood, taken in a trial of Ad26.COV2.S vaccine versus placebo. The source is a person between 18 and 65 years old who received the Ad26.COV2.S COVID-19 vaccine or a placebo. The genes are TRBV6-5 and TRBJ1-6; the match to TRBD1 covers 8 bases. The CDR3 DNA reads TGTGCCAGTAGGACAGGGAGCTCCTATAATTCACCCCTCCACTTT. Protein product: CASRTGSSYNSPLHF.